Detailed here is one T cell receptor beta chain. TCRdb passed the 5' RACE reads through MiXCR, listing each CDR3 protein once. The profile covers a few hundred thousand distinct CDR3 sequences, with around 30% appearing a single time and roughly 14% taken by the ten largest. The sample belongs to a study of T-cell memory formation after mild COVID-19. The V gene end was trimmed by 4 bases and the J gene end by 9 bases; junction bases not matched to a gene: 4. CDR3 length: 13 amino acids. Sequences were obtained from PBMCs or a T cell subset sorted from them (not recorded which). The gene calls are TRBV12-3 or TRBV12-4 and TRBJ1-5, with 9 bases matching TRBD1. This TCR was recovered from an adult woman who had mild COVID-19 (a few samples of this study predate the infection). Cell type and time point are not known. CDR3 protein: CASSSTGGRPQHF. CDR3 sequence (DNA): TGTGCCAGCAGTTCCACAGGGGGCAGGCCCCAGCATTTT.